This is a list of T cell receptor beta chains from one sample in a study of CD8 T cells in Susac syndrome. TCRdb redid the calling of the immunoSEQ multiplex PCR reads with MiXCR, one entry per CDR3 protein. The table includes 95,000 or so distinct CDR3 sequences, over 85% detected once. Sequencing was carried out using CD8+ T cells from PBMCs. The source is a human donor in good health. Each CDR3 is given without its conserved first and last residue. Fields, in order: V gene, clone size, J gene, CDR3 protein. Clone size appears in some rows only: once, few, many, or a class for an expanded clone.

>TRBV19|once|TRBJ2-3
ASSIVASPTDTQY
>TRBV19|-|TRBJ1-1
ASSIGVPVAF
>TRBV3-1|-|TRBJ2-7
ASSQGGGSIEQY
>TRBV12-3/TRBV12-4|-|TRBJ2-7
ASNPPGTGIYEQY
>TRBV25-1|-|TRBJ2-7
ASSDGPYEQY
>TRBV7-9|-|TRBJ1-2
ASSGRDRNYGYT
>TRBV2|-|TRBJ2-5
ASRVVETQY
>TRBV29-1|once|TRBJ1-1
SGGTGASEAF
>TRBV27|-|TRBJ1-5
ASSPSGQGFSQPQH
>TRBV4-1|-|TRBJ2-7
ASSQEYGATVYEQY
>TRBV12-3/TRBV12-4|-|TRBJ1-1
ASSLGKGAF
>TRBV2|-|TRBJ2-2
ASCAGTKDSTGELF
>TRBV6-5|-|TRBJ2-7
ASSFSVQFYEQY
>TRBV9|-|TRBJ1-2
ASSETGTGPRGYT
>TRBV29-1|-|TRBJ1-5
SVAIYSNQPQH
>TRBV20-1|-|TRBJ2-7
SANGPLTGLEQY
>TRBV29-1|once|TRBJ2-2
SVVRETGELF
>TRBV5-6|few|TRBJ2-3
ASSLATDTQY
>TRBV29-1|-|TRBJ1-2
SVKGTALEGYT
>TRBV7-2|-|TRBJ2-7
ASSLGSGGGYEQY
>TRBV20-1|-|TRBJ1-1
SADASGAGLTEAF
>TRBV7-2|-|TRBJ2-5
ASSAGTFLPQETQY
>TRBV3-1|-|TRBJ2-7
ASSQYSAALEQY
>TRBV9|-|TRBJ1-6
ASSAGGQGSRSPLH
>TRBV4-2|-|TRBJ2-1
ASSQEGQGAWNEQF
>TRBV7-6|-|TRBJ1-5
ASSDGGHQPQH
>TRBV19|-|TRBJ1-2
ASSTQASGINYYGYT
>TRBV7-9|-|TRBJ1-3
ASSLGTQGGNTIY
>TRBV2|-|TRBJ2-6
ASSATETGSGANVLT
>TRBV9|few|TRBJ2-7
ASSVTTGSHAEQY
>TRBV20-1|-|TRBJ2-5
SAFRLAGDEETQY
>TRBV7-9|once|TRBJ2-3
ASSPRTSGEIQSTDTQY
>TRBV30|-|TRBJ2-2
AWSVTGELF
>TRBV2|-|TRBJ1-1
ASGLLMNTEAF
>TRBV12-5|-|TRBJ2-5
ASGTPGKETQY
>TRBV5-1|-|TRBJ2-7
ASSPSYRGHEQY
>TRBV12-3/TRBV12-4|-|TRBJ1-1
ASSPGTPRAF
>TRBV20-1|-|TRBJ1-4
SAQGSEDEKLF
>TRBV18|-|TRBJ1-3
ASSPPLVGNTIY